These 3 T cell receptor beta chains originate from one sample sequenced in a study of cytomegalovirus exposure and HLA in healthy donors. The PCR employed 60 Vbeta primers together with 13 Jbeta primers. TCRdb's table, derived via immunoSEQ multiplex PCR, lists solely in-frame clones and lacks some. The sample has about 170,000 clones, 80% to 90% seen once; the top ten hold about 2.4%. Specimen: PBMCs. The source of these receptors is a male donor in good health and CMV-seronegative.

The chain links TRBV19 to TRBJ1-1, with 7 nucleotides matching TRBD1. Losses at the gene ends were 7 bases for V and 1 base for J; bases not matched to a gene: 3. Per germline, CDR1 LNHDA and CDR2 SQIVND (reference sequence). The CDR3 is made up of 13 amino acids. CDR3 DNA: TGTGCCAGTAAAGGGACAGCGAACACTGAAGCTTTCTTT. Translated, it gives CASKGTANTEAFF.

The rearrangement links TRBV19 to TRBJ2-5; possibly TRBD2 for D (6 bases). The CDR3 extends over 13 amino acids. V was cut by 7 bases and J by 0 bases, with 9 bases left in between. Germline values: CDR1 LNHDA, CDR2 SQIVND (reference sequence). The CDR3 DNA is TGTGCCAGTACTGCGGGGAACCAAGAGACCCAGTACTTC. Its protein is CASTAGNQETQYF.

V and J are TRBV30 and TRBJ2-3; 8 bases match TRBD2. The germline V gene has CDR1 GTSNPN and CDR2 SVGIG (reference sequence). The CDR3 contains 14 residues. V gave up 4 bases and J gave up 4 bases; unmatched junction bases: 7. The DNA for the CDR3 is TGTGCCTGGACCGGGGGGGGGATCCCAGATACGCAGTATTTT. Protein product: CAWTGGGIPDTQYF.